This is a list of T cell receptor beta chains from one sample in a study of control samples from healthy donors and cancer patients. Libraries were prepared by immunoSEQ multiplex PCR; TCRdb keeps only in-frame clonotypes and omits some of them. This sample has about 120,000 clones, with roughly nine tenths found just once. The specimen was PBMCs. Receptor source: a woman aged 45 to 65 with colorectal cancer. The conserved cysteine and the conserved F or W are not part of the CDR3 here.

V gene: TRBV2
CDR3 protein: ASTRQNHQETQY

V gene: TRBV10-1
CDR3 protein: ASPPLSDINQPQH

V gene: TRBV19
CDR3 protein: ASSDRGRQPQH

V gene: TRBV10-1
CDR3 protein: ASSESYRAGNSYEQY

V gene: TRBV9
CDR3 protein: ASSARPVNTEAF

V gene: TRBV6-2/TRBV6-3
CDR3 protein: ASSYSDLDSFPTDTQY

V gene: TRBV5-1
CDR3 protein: ASSWRGQGGIGGPQH

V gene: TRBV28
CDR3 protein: ASSYRRREQY

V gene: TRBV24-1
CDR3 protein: ATSDLLEAENTGELF

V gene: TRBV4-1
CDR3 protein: ASSQEVGASIAGGRNEQF

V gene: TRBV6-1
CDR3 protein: ASSELVGASNQPQH

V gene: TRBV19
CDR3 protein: ASSILLGTASVGGYT

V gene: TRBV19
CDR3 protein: ASSTGDRSSYEQY

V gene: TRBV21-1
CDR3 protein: ASSKEKGQANTGELF

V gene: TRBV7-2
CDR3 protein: ASSLVISGPEQY

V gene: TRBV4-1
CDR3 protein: ASSQQTSGNVPSYNEQF

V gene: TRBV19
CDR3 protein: ASSIARARDIQY

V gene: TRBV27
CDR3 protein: ASSLVGPGVPF

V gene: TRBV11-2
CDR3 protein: ASSPNRVGTEAF

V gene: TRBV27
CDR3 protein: ASSLSGPSYEQY

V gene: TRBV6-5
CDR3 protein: ASSSRTFTSTQY

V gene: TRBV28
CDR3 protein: ASSLGHRNTEAF

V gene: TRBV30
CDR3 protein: ACERPDTEAF

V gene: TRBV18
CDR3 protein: ASSERRAGEQY

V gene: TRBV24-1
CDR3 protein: ATRGRLDEQF

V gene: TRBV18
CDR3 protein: ASSGRTKNTEAF

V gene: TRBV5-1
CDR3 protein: ASSTAQGTQETQY

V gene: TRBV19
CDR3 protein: ASSAGTGIGGYT

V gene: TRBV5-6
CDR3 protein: ASSMGFSHGYT

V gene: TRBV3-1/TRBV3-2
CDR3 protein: ASSQDSATGELF

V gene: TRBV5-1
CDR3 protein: ASSAGQGGIYEQY

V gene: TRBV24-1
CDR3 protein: ATSDLVSGELF

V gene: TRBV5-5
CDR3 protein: ASSRRTTNEKLF

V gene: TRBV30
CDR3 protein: AWTPGRENTEAF

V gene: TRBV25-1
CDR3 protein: ASGRLRGTGTGDGEQF

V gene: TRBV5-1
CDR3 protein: ASSLGSGGLAYNEQF

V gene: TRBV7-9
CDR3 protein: ASSSAANYGYT

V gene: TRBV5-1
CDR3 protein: ASSLPRETSAHYNEQF

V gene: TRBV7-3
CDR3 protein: ASSLLGGSGNTIY

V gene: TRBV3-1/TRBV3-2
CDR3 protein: ASSQDLPGSSGNTIY

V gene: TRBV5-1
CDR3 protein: ASSLVSDEQY

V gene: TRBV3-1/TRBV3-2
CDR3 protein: ASSRTGLRGADTQY

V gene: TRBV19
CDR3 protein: ASSIQGYSNQPQH

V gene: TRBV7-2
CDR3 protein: ASTLEGGRRTGELF

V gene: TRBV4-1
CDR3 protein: ASSREGLAGVYEQY

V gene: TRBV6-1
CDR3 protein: ASSEAGWDGNTIY

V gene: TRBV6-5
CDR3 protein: ASPIAEGAGGYT

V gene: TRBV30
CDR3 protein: AWRLASGNTIY

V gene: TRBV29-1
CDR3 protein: SVRWGSNQPQH

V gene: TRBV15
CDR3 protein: ATSRDKATGELF

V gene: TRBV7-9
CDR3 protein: ASSLGFSPGGGQY

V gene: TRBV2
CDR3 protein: ASRAPGTGGTGELF